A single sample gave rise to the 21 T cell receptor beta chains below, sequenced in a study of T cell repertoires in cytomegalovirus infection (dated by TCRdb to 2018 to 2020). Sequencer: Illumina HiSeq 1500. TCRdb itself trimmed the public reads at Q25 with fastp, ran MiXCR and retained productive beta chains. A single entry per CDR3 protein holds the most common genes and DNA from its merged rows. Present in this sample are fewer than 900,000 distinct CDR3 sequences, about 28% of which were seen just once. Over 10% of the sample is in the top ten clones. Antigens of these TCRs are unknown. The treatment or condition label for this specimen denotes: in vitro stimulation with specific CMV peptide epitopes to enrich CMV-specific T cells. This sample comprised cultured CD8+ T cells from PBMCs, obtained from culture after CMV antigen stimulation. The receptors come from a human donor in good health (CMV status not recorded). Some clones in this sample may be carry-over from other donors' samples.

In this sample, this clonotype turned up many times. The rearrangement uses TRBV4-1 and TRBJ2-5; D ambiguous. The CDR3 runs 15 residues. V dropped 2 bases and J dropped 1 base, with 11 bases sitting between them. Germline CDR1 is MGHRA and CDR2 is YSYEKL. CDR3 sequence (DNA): TGCGCCAGCAGCCAAAATATGGTTGCCCAAGAGACCCAGTACTTC. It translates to CASSQNMVAQETQYF.

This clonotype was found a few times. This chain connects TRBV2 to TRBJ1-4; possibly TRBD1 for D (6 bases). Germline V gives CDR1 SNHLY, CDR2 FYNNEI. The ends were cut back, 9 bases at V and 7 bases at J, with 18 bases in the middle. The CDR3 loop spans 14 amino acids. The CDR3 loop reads CASATGGLGEKLFF. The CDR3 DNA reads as TGTGCCAGTGCGACTGGGGGGCTCGGTGAAAAACTGTTTTTT.

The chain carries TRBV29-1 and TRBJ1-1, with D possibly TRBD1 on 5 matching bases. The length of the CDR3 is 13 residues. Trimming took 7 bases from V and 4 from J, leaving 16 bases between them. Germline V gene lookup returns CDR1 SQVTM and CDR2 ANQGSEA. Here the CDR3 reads CSGSPGDGTEAFF. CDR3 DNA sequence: TGCAGCGGTTCACCGGGGGATGGCACTGAAGCTTTCTTT.

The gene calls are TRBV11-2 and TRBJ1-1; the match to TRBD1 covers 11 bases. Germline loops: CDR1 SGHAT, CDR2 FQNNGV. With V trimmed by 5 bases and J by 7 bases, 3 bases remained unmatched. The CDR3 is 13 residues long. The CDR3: CASSPGTGGEAFF. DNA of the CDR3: TGTGCCAGCAGCCCTGGGACAGGGGGTGAAGCTTTCTTT.

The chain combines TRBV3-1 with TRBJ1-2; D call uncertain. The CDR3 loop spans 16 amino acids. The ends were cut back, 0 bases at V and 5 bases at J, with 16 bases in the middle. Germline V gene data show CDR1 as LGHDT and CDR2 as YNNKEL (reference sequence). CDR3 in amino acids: CASSQDSPTGSYGYTF. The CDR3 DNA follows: TGTGCCAGCAGCCAAGATTCCCCTACGGGATCTTATGGCTACACCTTC.

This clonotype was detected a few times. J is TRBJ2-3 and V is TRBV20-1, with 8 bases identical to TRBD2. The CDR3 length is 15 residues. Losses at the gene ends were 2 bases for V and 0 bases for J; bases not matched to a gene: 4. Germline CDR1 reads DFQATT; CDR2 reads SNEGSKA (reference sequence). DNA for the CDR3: TGCAGTGCTAGATCGGGAGGGCGCAGCACAGATACGCAGTATTTT. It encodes CSARSGGRSTDTQYF.

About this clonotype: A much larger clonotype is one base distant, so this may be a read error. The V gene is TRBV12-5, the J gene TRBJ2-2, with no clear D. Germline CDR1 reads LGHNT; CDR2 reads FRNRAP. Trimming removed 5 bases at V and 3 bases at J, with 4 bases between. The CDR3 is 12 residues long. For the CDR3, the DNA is TGTGCTAGTGGTCCTTACACCGGGGAGCTGTTTTTT. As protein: CASGPYTGELFF.

CDR3 nucleotide sequence: TGTGCCAGCAGCTTGGTAGGACAGGGATACACCGGGGAGCTGTTTTTT. Residues: CASSLVGQGYTGELFF. This rearrangement joins TRBV5-4 to TRBJ2-2, with 8 positions matching TRBD1. CDR1 is SGHNT, CDR2 YYREEE, per germline (reference sequence). V was clipped by 0 bases and J by 3 bases; unmatched bases: 4. This CDR3 has 16 residues.

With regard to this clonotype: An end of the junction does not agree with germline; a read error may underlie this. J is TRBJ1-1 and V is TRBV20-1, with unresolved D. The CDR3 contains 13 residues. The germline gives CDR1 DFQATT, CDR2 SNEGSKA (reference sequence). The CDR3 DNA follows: TGCAGTTCTAGGTTTTTAGGGAACACTGAAGCTTTCTTT. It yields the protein CSSRFLGNTEAFF.

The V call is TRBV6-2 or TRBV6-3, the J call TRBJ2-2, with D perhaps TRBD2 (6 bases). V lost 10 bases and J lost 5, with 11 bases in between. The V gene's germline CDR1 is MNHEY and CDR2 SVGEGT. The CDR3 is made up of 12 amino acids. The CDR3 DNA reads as TGTGCCACGACGCGGGGTACCGGGGAGCTGTTTTTT. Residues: CATTRGTGELFF.

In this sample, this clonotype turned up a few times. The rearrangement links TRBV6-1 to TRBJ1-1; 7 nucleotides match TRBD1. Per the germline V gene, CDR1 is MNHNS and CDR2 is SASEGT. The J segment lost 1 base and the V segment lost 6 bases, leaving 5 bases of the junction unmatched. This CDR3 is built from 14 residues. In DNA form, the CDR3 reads TGTGCCAGCAGAGAGACAGGGACGAACACTGAAGCTTTCTTT. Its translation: CASRETGTNTEAFF.

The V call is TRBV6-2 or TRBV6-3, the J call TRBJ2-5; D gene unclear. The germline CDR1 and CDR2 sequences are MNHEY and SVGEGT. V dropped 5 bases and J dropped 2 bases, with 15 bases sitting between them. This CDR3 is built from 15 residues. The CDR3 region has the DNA TGTGCCAGCAGTCGACCCGCTGAGATACAAGAGACCCAGTACTTC. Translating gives CASSRPAEIQETQYF.

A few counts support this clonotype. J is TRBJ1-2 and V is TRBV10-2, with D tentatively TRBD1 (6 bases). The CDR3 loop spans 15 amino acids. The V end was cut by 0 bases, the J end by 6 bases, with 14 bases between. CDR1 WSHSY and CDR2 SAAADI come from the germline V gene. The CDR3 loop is CASSESTGGLHGYTF. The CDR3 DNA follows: TGCGCCAGCAGTGAGTCTACGGGGGGCCTCCATGGCTACACCTTC.

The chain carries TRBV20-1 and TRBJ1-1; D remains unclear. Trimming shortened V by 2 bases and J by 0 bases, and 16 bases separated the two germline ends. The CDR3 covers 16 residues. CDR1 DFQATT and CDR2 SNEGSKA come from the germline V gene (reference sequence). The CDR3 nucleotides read TGCAGTGCTAGACCATCTACCGCCATTATGAACACTGAAGCTTTCTTT. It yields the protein CSARPSTAIMNTEAFF.

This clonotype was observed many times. The CDR3 loop reads CASSPLGIAGGYEQYV. The CDR3 DNA sequence: TGTGCCAGCAGTCCCTTAGGGATAGCGGGGGGCTACGAGCAGTACGTC. The gene calls are TRBV6-5 and TRBJ2-7; 10 bases map to TRBD2. V was clipped by 5 bases and J by 3 bases; unmatched bases: 10. Germline CDR1 is MNHEY and CDR2 is SVGAGI. The CDR3 has 16 amino acids.

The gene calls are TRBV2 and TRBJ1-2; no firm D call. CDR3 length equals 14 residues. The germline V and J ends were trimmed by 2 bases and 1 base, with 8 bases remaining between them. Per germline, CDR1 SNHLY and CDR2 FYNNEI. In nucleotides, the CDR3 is TGTGCCAGCAGTGAACTGGCGGTTAACTATGGCTACACCTTC. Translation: CASSELAVNYGYTF.

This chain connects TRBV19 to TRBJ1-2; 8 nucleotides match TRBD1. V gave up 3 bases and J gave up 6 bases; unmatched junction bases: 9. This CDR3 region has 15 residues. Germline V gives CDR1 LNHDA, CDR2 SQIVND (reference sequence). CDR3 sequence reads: CASSIPGGLRDGYTF. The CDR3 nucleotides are TGTGCCAGTAGTATTCCAGGGGGCCTAAGGGATGGCTACACCTTC.

CDR3 sequence (DNA): TGTGCCAGCAGTAAACTCAGCACCTACGAGCAGTACTTC. It is translated as CASSKLSTYEQYF. The rearrangement joins TRBV6-5 to TRBJ2-7; unclear D gene. This CDR3 contains 13 residues. Looked up from germline, CDR1 is MNHEY and CDR2 is SVGAGI. V shed 5 bases and J shed 2 bases, with 10 bases lying between them.

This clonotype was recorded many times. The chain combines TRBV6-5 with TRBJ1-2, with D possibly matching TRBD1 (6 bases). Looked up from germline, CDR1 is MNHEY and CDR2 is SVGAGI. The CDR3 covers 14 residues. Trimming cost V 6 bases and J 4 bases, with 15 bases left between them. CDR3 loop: CASSQGYSGYGYTF. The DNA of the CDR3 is TGTGCCAGCAGCCAGGGGTACAGTGGCTATGGCTACACCTTC.

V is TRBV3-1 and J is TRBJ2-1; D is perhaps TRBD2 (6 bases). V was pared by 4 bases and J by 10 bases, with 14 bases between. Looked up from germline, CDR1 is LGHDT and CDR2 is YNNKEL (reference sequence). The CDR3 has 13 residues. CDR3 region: CASSPSDYTEQFF. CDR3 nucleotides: TGTGCCAGCAGCCCGTCGGACTATACGGAGCAGTTCTTC.

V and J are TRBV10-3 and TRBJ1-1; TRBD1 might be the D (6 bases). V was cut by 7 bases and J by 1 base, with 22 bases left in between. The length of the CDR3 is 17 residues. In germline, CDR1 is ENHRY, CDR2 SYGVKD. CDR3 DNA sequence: TGTGCCATCACCCCCACGGCCAGGGGAGGTTGGAACACTGAAGCTTTCTTT. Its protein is CAITPTARGGWNTEAFF.